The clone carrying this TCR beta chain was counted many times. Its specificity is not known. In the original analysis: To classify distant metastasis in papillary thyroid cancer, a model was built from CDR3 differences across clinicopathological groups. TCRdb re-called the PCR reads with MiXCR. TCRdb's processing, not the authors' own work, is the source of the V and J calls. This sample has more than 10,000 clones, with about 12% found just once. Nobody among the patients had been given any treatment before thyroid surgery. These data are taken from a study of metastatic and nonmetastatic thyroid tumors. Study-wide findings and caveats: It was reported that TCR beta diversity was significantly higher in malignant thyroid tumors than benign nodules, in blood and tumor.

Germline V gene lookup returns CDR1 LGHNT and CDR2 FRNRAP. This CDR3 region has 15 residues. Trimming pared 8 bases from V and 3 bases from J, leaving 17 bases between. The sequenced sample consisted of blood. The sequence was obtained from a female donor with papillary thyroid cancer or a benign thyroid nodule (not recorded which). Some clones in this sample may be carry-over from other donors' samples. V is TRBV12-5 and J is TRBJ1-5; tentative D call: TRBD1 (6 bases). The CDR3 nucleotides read TGTGCTAGTCCTACCAGGGCAGGGGACAATCAGCCCCAGCATTTT. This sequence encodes CASPTRAGDNQPQHF.